This entry concerns a single T cell receptor (beta chain). This specimen comes from a study of blood T cell repertoires in COVID-19. This CDR3 has 12 residues. The germline CDR1 and CDR2 sequences are SQVTM and ANQGSEA. Trimming at V came to 6 bases and at J to 8 bases, leaving 4 bases not matched to a gene. The table came from immunoSEQ multiplex PCR; TCRdb's copy has only in-frame clones and leaves some out. The sample lists roughly 170,000 clones, about 84% occurring once. This receptor was taken from a man in his fifties who had recovered from COVID-19. Material for sequencing was PBMCs or T cells enriched from blood (not recorded which). The rearrangement links TRBV29-1 to TRBJ1-4, with 9 bases fitting TRBD1. The CDR3 reads CSVTTGGEKLFF. The CDR3 DNA is TGCAGCGTAACAACAGGGGGCGAAAAACTGTTTTTT.